This TCR beta chain was profiled in a study of blood T cell repertoires in COVID-19. About the research overall: From T cells, B-cell-depleted T cells, or PBMCs came the material, which was cDNA or gDNA.

The CDR3 is 17 amino acids. Losses at the gene ends were 1 base for V and 10 bases for J; bases not matched to a gene: 12. The V gene's germline CDR1 is SNHLY and CDR2 FYNNEI. Data came from immunoSEQ multiplex PCR; TCRdb stores just in-frame clones and leaves some out. This sample has 80,000 or so clones, with around 92% found just once. The clonotype was recovered from a woman aged 50 to 65 in a cohort sampled during active COVID-19. The rearrangement joins TRBV2 to TRBJ2-3; 12 bases map to TRBD2. Sequencing input: peripheral blood. The CDR3 DNA reads TGTGCCAGCAGTGAAGGTCGGCTAGCGGGGGGGAAAGGTCCGCAGTATTTT. Its translation is CASSEGRLAGGKGPQYF.